This T cell receptor (beta chain) was identified in a study of cytomegalovirus exposure and HLA in healthy donors (dated by TCRdb to between 2016 and 2019). For context, the study as a whole: A later analysis indicated that the roughly 130 validation repertoires were generated on the platform also employed for the 600 to 750 repertoires of the first cohort. The study aimed to test whether cataloging public T cell receptors could reveal signatures of past pathogen exposure. A separate validation cohort of some 130 different subjects was used in addition to the roughly 670-subject first cohort. To predict cytomegalovirus infection status, the study brought together high-throughput TCR immunosequencing, statistical association of individual TCRs with disease status, and machine learning.

To prepare the library, the immunoSEQ multiplex PCR assay was applied. Under the source paper's analysis protocol: A statistical classification framework was built to diagnose cytomegalovirus status from the catalog of TCR beta chain sequences. Drawn from immuneACCESS, this table holds only the in-frame rearrangements with V and J called that TCRdb kept. Clones are partly lost; checked studies trace under half to an unresolved V gene and leave the rest unexplained. That table gives V, J and clone size, and the DNA gave D and trimming. The sample data list tens of thousands of clones, and 85% to 95% of these were observed just once. The ten largest account for 0.69% of the sample. The CDR3 measures 17 amino acids from cysteine to phenylalanine. The DNA shown is the 51-base CDR3, in frame from base 1. CDR1 is given as LGHNA and CDR2 as YSLEER, both from the germline V gene. V ends up 0 bases short and J 1 base short, with an unmatched junction base count of 8.

What the work shows at the level of the full study, not this receptor alone: A few of the identified cytomegalovirus-associated TCR beta chains were confirmed in vitro to be specific for cytomegalovirus antigens. The authors suggested that the approach could potentially be extended to other disease states and immunological phenotypes. The classifier was reported to diagnose cytomegalovirus status with high specificity and sensitivity in both the original and validation cohorts. In the study, approximately 150 TCR beta chains were listed as associated with cytomegalovirus. A later analysis lacked HLA typing for the validation cohort, so it scored co-occurrence in that cohort across all 110 or so repertoires. Subsequent analysis determined that TCRs grouped into clusters in the first cohort also showed a tendency toward co-occurrence across the roughly 110 validation repertoires, and approximately 93% of cluster scores exceeded 0. While some public TCRs were present in many individuals, most TCR sequences turned up only very rarely across donors.

Note on this clone: Its antigen remains unidentified. Base qualities are not provided; no much larger clone lies one nucleotide away. Other DNA sequences in the sample encode the same CDR3.

Separate from the approximately 690-subject first cohort, the validation cohort of some 130 subjects was the group to which the donors belonged. This sequence was found in a young woman in good health and CMV-seronegative. Input material: PBMCs. The rearrangement combines TRBV4-3 with TRBJ2-7; TRBD2 matches 8 bases in the middle. The bases read TGCGCCAGCAGCCAAGATGTCGGGACTAGGGGTTCCTACGAGCAGTACTTC. Translated, it gives CASSQDVGTRGSYEQYF.